Shown below are 2 T cell receptor beta chains from a single sample sequenced in a study of blood T cell repertoires in COVID-19. The table came from immunoSEQ multiplex PCR; TCRdb's copy has only in-frame clones and leaves some out. This sample has about 180,000 clones, with 60% to 80% found just once. The sample comprised PBMCs or T cells enriched from blood (not recorded which). The receptors stem from a man aged 55 to 70 who had been exposed to COVID-19.

V and J are TRBV27 and TRBJ2-7; TRBD2 matches at 9 bases. Germline-derived CDR1 and CDR2 are MNHEY and SMNVEV (reference sequence). The V gene end was trimmed by 5 bases and the J gene end by 3 bases; junction bases not matched to a gene: 17. This CDR3 region has 18 residues. The CDR3 loop is CASSLTGPPSGMIYEQYF. As DNA, the CDR3 is TGTGCCAGCAGTCTTACGGGCCCCCCTAGCGGGATGATCTACGAGCAGTACTTC.

Only a few counts were recorded for this clone. This sequence joins TRBV5-8 and TRBJ2-2, with D perhaps matching TRBD2 (5 bases). Looked up from germline, CDR1 is SGHTS and CDR2 is YDEGEE. This CDR3 is built from 14 residues. V lost 4 bases to trimming and J lost 5 bases, with 12 bases between them. This chain's CDR3 is CASSPGVRTGELFF. The CDR3 region has the DNA TGTGCCAGCAGCCCCGGGGTCCGGACCGGGGAGCTGTTTTTT.